Here is one T cell receptor beta chain with its context. Expressed TCRB transcripts were sequenced because the entire RNA isolate underwent reverse transcription. Some clones are missing from TCRdb's copy, which holds only in-frame ones; the method was immunoSEQ multiplex PCR. The sample has 450,000 or so clones, roughly an eighth seen once. The data are from a study of beta chain features in type 1 diabetes. Trimming took off 2 bases at V and 3 bases at J, with 13 bases between the two ends. CDR1 is SGDLS, CDR2 YYNGEE, per germline. CDR3 size: 15 residues. The chain joins TRBV9 to TRBJ2-3; D assignment may be TRBD1 or TRBD2 (5 bases each). The TCR comes from a woman younger than 35 in good health. The sequencing input was naive CD4+ T cells from blood. This CDR3 reads CASSVIGAKTDTQYF. The CDR3 DNA follows: TGTGCCAGCAGCGTTATCGGGGCCAAAACAGATACGCAGTATTTT.